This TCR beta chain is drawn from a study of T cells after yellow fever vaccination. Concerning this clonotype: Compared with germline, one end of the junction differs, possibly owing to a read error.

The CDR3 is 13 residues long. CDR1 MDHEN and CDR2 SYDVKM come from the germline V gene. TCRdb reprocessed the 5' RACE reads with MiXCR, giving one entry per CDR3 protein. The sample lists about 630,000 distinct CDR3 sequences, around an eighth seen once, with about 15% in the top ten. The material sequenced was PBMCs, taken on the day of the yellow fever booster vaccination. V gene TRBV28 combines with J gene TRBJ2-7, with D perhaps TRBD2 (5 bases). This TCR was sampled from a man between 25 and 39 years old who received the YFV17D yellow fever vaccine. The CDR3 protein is CANSFWESYEQYF. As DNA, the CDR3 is TGTGCCAACAGTTTCTGGGAGTCCTACGAGCAGTACTTC.